The 2 T cell receptor beta chains reported below all come from one sample, sequenced in a study of blood T cells in healthy people across ages. PCR was performed a second time for about 7 to 12 cycles using a sample-barcoded 5' primer and a J-beta primer mix. TCRdb analysed the 5' RACE reads with MiXCR anew, one entry per CDR3 protein. The sample includes 1.5 million to 2 million distinct CDR3 sequences, roughly 49% seen only once; the top ten take 2.1%. Sequencing was performed on blood. All receptors derive from a woman between 35 and 50 years old in good health.

The chain employs TRBV12-3 or TRBV12-4 and TRBJ2-3; D call uncertain. Deletions cut 5 bases from V and 0 bases from J, with 12 bases between. There are 15 residues in the CDR3. The CDR3 sequence: CASSPQSFSTDTQYF. The CDR3 bases are TGTGCCAGCAGTCCTCAGTCCTTTAGCACAGATACGCAGTATTTT.

This rearrangement joins TRBV9 to TRBJ2-4; TRBD2 might be the D (6 bases). The J call is doubtful: the DNA matches TRBJ2-7 better. Looked up from germline, CDR1 is SGDLS and CDR2 is YYNGEE. The CDR3 consists of 13 residues. The CDR3 sequence: CASSVYGGYEQYF. CDR3 coding DNA: TGTGCCAGCAGCGTTTACGGGGGCTACGAGCAGTACTTC.